The 9 T cell receptor beta chains in this list originate from one sample, sequenced in a study of blood T cell repertoires in COVID-19. Clones were sequenced by immunoSEQ multiplex PCR, and TCRdb holds only the in-frame ones, with some missing. The sample has about 270,000 clones; around 84% are singletons. Sequenced sample: PBMCs or T cells enriched from blood (not recorded which). The source is a man between 18 and 35 years old who had recovered from COVID-19.

CDR3 in DNA: TGTGCCACCAGTGATGAGGGCGGCGAGACCCAGTACTTC. Protein: CATSDEGGETQYF. J is TRBJ2-5 and V is TRBV24-1; D possibly corresponds to TRBD2 (5 bases). From germline, CDR1 is KGHDR and CDR2 SFDVKD. V was shortened by 3 bases and J by 5 bases, with 9 bases between the two germline ends. This CDR3 is built from 13 residues.

This clone was observed a handful of times. CDR3 amino acids: CASSLGDSNTGELFF. CDR3 coding DNA: TGCGCCAGCAGCTTGGGGGACAGCAACACCGGGGAGCTGTTTTTT. The gene calls are TRBV5-1 and TRBJ2-2; 7 bases align to TRBD1. Unmatched junction bases numbered 1, after V lost 0 bases and J lost 2 bases. Germline V CDR1 and CDR2: SGHRS, YFSETQ. This CDR3 comprises 15 residues.

The chain is built from TRBV6-5 and TRBJ1-6, with a tentative D call TRBD1 (5 bases). The CDR3 runs 15 residues. V was trimmed by 8 bases and J by 6 bases, leaving 17 bases between them. In germline, CDR1 is MNHEY, CDR2 SVGAGI. The CDR3 reads CASGALLSTNSPLHF. The DNA for the CDR3 is TGTGCCAGCGGGGCCCTTTTATCCACTAATTCACCCCTCCACTTT.

On this clone itself: The same CDR3 arises from other DNA sequences in this sample as well. The chain joins TRBV28 to TRBJ1-5; 7 positions agree with TRBD1. The CDR3 consists of 15 residues. Unmatched junction bases numbered 6, after V lost 3 bases and J lost 4 bases. CDR1 is MDHEN and CDR2 is SYDVKM in the germline V gene. The CDR3 DNA sequence: TGTGCCAGCAGTTTCGACAGGGTAGGAAATCAGCCCCAGCATTTT. Translation gives CASSFDRVGNQPQHF.

This clone was observed a few times. Additional DNA sequences in this sample encode the identical CDR3. This sequence joins TRBV27 and TRBJ1-1, with D unclear. The CDR3 loop spans 12 amino acids. V lost 4 bases and J 0 bases, leaving 3 bases between the germline ends. CDR1 and CDR2 (germline): MNHEY, SMNVEV (reference sequence). CDR3 sequence reads: CASSSMNTEAFF. The CDR3 DNA follows: TGTGCCAGCAGTTCCATGAACACTGAAGCTTTCTTT.

This sequence joins TRBV7-6 and TRBJ2-3; D gene uncertain. The CDR3 is 13 amino acids. The V end lost 1 base, the J end lost 4 bases, and 6 bases lay between the germline ends. Germline CDR1 is SGHVS and CDR2 is FNYEAQ. This chain's CDR3 is CASSLGAADTQYF. The CDR3 coding sequence is TGTGCCAGCAGCTTAGGAGCCGCAGATACGCAGTATTTT.

This clone was observed a handful of times. The chain uses TRBV6-1 and TRBJ2-7; TRBD2 matches 7 bases. Germline values: CDR1 MNHNS, CDR2 SASEGT. The CDR3 has 14 residues. The V segment lost 3 bases and the J segment 5 bases; nucleotides outside the gene matches: 7. The CDR3 sequence is CASSDGLDLHEQYF. The CDR3 DNA reads TGTGCCAGCAGTGACGGACTAGATCTACACGAGCAGTACTTC.

The rearrangement joins TRBV27 to TRBJ1-1; D unclear. With 7 bases removed from V and 10 bases from J, the gap between germline ends came to 16 bases. The length of the CDR3 is 12 residues. Germline CDR1 MNHEY, CDR2 SMNVEV (reference sequence). The CDR3 bases are TGTGCCAGCACCGGGATGGGCCATGGAGCTTTCTTT. This codes for CASTGMGHGAFF.

This clone was detected only a few times. The V call is TRBV19, the J call TRBJ2-7; TRBD2 matches at 15 bases. CDR3 size: 17 residues. The germline gives CDR1 LNHDA, CDR2 SQIVND (reference sequence). V gave up 4 bases and J gave up 3 bases; unmatched junction bases: 7. CDR3 DNA: TGTGCCAGTAGTAGAACCGGGACTAGCGGGGGGATCTACGAGCAGTACTTC. It is translated as CASSRTGTSGGIYEQYF.